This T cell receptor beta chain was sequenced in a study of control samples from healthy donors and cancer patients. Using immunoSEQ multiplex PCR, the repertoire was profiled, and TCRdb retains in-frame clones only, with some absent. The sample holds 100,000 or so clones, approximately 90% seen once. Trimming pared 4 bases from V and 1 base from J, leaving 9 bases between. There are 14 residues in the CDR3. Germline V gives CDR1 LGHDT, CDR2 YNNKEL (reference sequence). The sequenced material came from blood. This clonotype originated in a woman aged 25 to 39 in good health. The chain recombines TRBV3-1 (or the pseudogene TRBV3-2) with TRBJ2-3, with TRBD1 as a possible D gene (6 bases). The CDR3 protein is CASSRDRRTDTQYF. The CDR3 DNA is TGTGCCAGCAGCCGAGACAGGCGCACAGATACGCAGTATTTT.